Below, 29 T cell receptor beta chains from the same sample are listed, as sequenced in a study of glioma-infiltrating T cells. TCR alpha and beta CDR3 regions were amplified from RNA using iRepertoire nested multiplex PCR. Each CDR3 protein is one row after TCRdb ran MiXCR on the multiplex PCR reads. The sample has roughly 200,000 distinct CDR3 sequences, around 45% seen once; the top ten hold around 5.2%. What was sequenced was glioma tissue, nonneoplastic brain tissue, or PBMCs (not recorded which). These receptors all come from a human donor with low-grade glioma or glioblastoma, undergoing nonglioma brain surgery, or in good health (not recorded which).

Remarks on this clonotype: This may be a read error, as it is one base from a much larger clone. The chain uses TRBV28 and TRBJ1-1; 9 positions agree with TRBD1. The CDR3 totals 17 residues. The J segment lost 0 bases and the V segment lost 6 bases, leaving 11 bases of the junction unmatched. CDR1 and CDR2 from the germline V gene are MDHEN and SYDVKM. In DNA form, the CDR3 reads TGTGCCAGCAGCCCACCCTGGACAGGGGTCGTGAACACTGAAGCTTTCTTT. Amino acid sequence: CASSPPWTGVVNTEAFF.

As concerns this clonotype: A read error may explain this, as a much larger clone is one base away. The chain links TRBV2 to TRBJ1-1, with 9 positions matching TRBD1. Per the germline V gene, CDR1 is SNHLY and CDR2 is FYNNEI. V dropped 10 bases and J dropped 1; count of bases not matched to a gene: 13. This CDR3 region has 16 residues. CDR3 in DNA: TGTGCCATCACTCCGGGACAGGGAAGGGGGAACACTGAAGCTTTCTTT. Protein sequence: CAITPGQGRGNTEAFF.

This clonotype was counted a few times. This chain uses TRBV19 with TRBJ1-1, with D possibly being TRBD1 (6 bases). This CDR3 has 17 amino acids. V was cut by 5 bases and J by 7 bases, with 26 bases left in between. Germline V gene sequence: CDR1 LNHDA, CDR2 SQIVND (reference sequence). This CDR3 reads CASSLPRDNPAVGEAFF. DNA for the CDR3: TGTGCCAGTAGTCTCCCCCGGGACAATCCCGCGGTGGGTGAAGCTTTCTTT. Filled out from reference TRBV19 and TRBJ1-1, the complete variable domain reads DGGITQSPKYLFRKEGQNVTLSCEQNLNHDAMYWYRQDPGQGLRLIYYSQIVNDFQKGDIAEGYSVSREKKESFPLTVTSAQKNPTAFYLCASSLPRDNPAVGEAFFGQGTRLTVV.

Details on this clonotype: Possible read error: a much larger clone is one base away. The gene calls are TRBV20-1 and TRBJ2-5; possibly TRBD2 for D (5 bases). The CDR3 runs to 14 residues. V was trimmed by 6 bases and J by 0 bases, leaving 14 bases between them. Germline CDR1 DFQATT, CDR2 SNEGSKA (reference sequence). CDR3 coding DNA: TGCAGTGCCCCCGGAGGAGGCAACCAAGAGACCCAGTACTTC. Its translation is CSAPGGGNQETQYF.

On this clonotype itself: At one end the junction does not follow the germline gene, possibly because of a read error. The chain links TRBV18 to TRBJ2-1; TRBD1 might be the D (5 bases). This CDR3 contains 16 residues. CDR1 is KGHSH, CDR2 LQKENI, per germline. The CDR3 sequence: CASSLSGPSSYSEQFF. The DNA of the CDR3 is TGTGCCAGCTCACTTTCAGGGCCGAGCTCCTACAGTGAGCAGTTCTTC.

This clonotype appeared a single time. A read error may be the cause here, since a much bigger clone is one base away. The chain uses TRBV28 and TRBJ2-2; D call uncertain. Germline assignment: CDR1 MDHEN and CDR2 SYDVKM. This CDR3 has 15 amino acids. V was clipped by 2 bases and J by 1 base, with 8 bases between them. Here the CDR3 reads CASSLPLWNTGELFF. For the CDR3, the DNA is TGTGCCAGCAGTTTACCTTTGTGGAACACCGGGGAGCTGTTTTTT.

This clonotype was observed a few times. The CDR3 sequence: CASSATSHEQFF. The CDR3 DNA is TGTGCCAGCAGCGCGACTAGCCATGAGCAGTTCTTC. The rearrangement links TRBV2 to TRBJ2-1; 7 bases align to TRBD2. V was clipped by 6 bases and J by 8 bases; unmatched bases: 4. Germline V gives CDR1 SNHLY, CDR2 FYNNEI. CDR3 size: 12 residues.

This clonotype was seen repeatedly, ten times or more. The V call is TRBV10-3, the J call TRBJ1-1; 7 bases match TRBD1. Losses at the gene ends were 6 bases for V and 5 bases for J; bases not matched to a gene: 9. The germline gives CDR1 ENHRY, CDR2 SYGVKD. CDR3 size: 14 residues. The CDR3 bases are TGTGCCATCAGAAGAACAGGGGATGGTACTGAAGCTTTCTTT. It specifies CAIRRTGDGTEAFF.

This clonotype was seen many times. The chain links TRBV28 to TRBJ1-2; D is perhaps TRBD1 (5 bases). The CDR3 totals 13 residues. The germline V gene has CDR1 MDHEN and CDR2 SYDVKM. The V gene lost 7 bases and the J gene lost 4 bases, with 13 bases spanning the gap. CDR3 region: CASTQTDSYGYTF. The CDR3, as DNA: TGTGCCAGCACCCAGACAGATAGCTATGGCTACACCTTC.

On this clonotype: A read error may be the cause here, since a much bigger clone is one base away. The CDR3 DNA reads TGTGCCATCAGTGATTTGTTATCCGGGGAGCTGTTTTTT. Its translation is CAISDLLSGELFF. The chain uses TRBV6-6 and TRBJ2-2; no firm D call. The CDR3 consists of 13 residues. CDR1 is MNHNY and CDR2 is SVGAGI in the germline V gene (reference sequence).

This clonotype turned up a few times. The chain recombines TRBV7-9 with TRBJ1-2; 10 bases are a match to TRBD1. Germline CDR1 and CDR2: SEHNR and FQNEAQ (reference sequence). The CDR3 extends over 13 amino acids. The trim removed 0 bases at V and 10 bases at J, leaving 2 bases unmatched. CDR3 in DNA: TGTGCCAGCAGCTTAGCTGGACAGGGGGACTACACCTTC. Translation: CASSLAGQGDYTF. Variable domain in full (rest from reference TRBV7-9 and TRBJ1-2): DTGVSQNPRHKITKRGQNVTFRCDPISEHNRLYWYRQTLGQGPEFLTYFQNEAQLEKSRLLSDRFSAERPKGSFSTLEIQRTEQGDSAMYLCASSLAGQGDYTFGSGTRLTVV.

In its sample, this clonotype was seen once. The chain recombines TRBV20-1 with TRBJ2-7, with D possibly matching TRBD1 (6 bases). The CDR3 extends over 12 amino acids. V was cut by 4 bases and J by 6 bases, with 13 bases left in between. The germline V gene has CDR1 DFQATT and CDR2 SNEGSKA (reference sequence). The CDR3: CSAIDPGAEQYF. CDR3 nucleotides: TGCAGTGCTATAGATCCAGGGGCCGAGCAGTACTTC.

A word on this clonotype: The junction does not match germline at one end; this may be a read error. CDR3 bases: TGTGCCAGCTCACGGGGGACTTATATAGATACGAAGTATTTT. Encoded protein: CASSRGTYIDTKYF. The chain combines TRBV18 with TRBJ2-3; perhaps TRBD2 as D (6 bases). The CDR3 spans 14 residues. Germline CDR1 and CDR2: KGHSH and LQKENI.

The chain recombines TRBV2 with TRBJ2-3; no firm D call. The CDR3 has 15 amino acids. V lost 6 bases, J lost 3 bases, and 16 bases lay in between. CDR1 is SNHLY and CDR2 is FYNNEI in the germline V gene. The CDR3 loop is CASSAGPGPTDTQYF. CDR3 in DNA: TGTGCCAGCAGCGCAGGTCCGGGCCCAACAGATACGCAGTATTTT. The whole variable domain, remainder taken from reference TRBV2 and TRBJ2-3, is EPEVTQTPSHQVTQMGQEVILRCVPISNHLYFYWYRQILGQKVEFLVSFYNNEISEKSEIFDDQFSVERPDGSNFTLKIRSTKLEDSAMYFCASSAGPGPTDTQYFGPGTRLTVL.

With regard to this clonotype: This may come from a read error, since a much larger clone is one base off. This chain links TRBV20-1 with TRBJ2-7; D perhaps matches TRBD2 (6 bases). In germline, CDR1 is DFQATT, CDR2 SNEGSKA (reference sequence). This CDR3 has 12 amino acids. The CDR3 nucleotides are TGCATTGCTAGCGCTAGCACCTACGAGCAGTACTTC. Its protein product is CIASASTYEQYF.

In its sample, this clonotype was seen many times. The CDR3 is CASSYTRTAQETQYF. DNA of the CDR3: TGTGCCAGCAGTTACACTAGGACAGCCCAAGAGACCCAGTACTTC. The chain uses TRBV6-6 and TRBJ2-5, with a tentative D call TRBD1 (6 bases). Trimming stripped 2 bases from V and 1 base from J, with 11 bases between. The length of the CDR3 is 15 residues. From germline, CDR1 is MNHNY and CDR2 SVGAGI (reference sequence).

The chain uses TRBV29-1 and TRBJ2-7; D unclear. The CDR3 contains 13 residues. V was shortened by 8 bases and J by 0 bases, with 14 bases between the two germline ends. The germline V gene has CDR1 SQVTM and CDR2 ANQGSEA. The CDR3 spells CSFLSLSSYEQYF. CDR3 nucleotides: TGCAGCTTTCTCAGTCTAAGCTCCTACGAGCAGTACTTC.

Comments on this clonotype: One end of the junction fails to match germline, which may point to a read error. The chain recombines TRBV10-2 with TRBJ2-3; 12 bases are a match to TRBD2. The germline V gene encodes CDR1 WSHSY and CDR2 SAAADI. This CDR3 comprises 17 residues. The CDR3 protein is CAVRGLAGTSSTDTQYF. Written as DNA, the CDR3 is TGTGCCGTTAGAGGACTAGCGGGAACCTCTAGCACAGATACGCAGTATTTT.

This clonotype occurred many times. The rearrangement joins TRBV4-1 to TRBJ1-1, with a possible D match to TRBD1 (5 bases). Trimming cost V 4 bases and J 1 base, with 10 bases left between them. This CDR3 comprises 14 residues. Germline lookup yields CDR1 MGHRA and CDR2 YSYEKL. Here the CDR3 reads CASSPREENTEAFF. The CDR3, as DNA: TGCGCCAGCAGCCCCAGGGAAGAGAACACTGAAGCTTTCTTT.

This clonotype was observed many times. The chain links TRBV19 to TRBJ2-3, with TRBD2 matching 8 bases. The CDR3 is 14 amino acids. Germline CDR1 is LNHDA and CDR2 is SQIVND (reference sequence). V shed 2 bases and J 7 bases; nucleotides not matched to a gene: 5. CDR3 in DNA: TGTGCCAGTAGTATAATGCTAGCGGGCCATACGCAGTATTTT. Amino acids: CASSIMLAGHTQYF.

V gene TRBV19 combines with J gene TRBJ2-1; possibly TRBD1 or TRBD2 for D (5 bases each). The CDR3 has 17 residues. Germline V CDR1 and CDR2: LNHDA, SQIVND (reference sequence). V lost 2 bases to trimming and J lost 6 bases, with 20 bases between them. The CDR3 protein is CASSISLGAGQVNEQFF. The CDR3, as DNA: TGTGCCAGTAGTATATCCCTTGGGGCGGGCCAAGTCAATGAGCAGTTCTTC.

A note on this clonotype: This clone may be a read error of a much larger clone one base away. The chain uses TRBV7-2 and TRBJ2-7; TRBD1 is a possible D gene (6 bases). Between the trimmed V and J ends, which lost 6 bases and 2 bases, there was a span of 14 bases. This CDR3 is 14 amino acids long. Germline V CDR1 and CDR2: SGHTA, FQGNSA. CDR3 in DNA: TGTGCCAGCAGTAAAGGGGGTCCGGCCTACGAGCAGTACTTC. Translated: CASSKGGPAYEQYF.

This clonotype has a count of ten or more. The chain links TRBV6-1 to TRBJ2-7; the D is unclear. Trimming stripped 1 base from V and 3 bases from J, with 10 bases between. This CDR3 is 14 amino acids long. Germline-derived CDR1 and CDR2 are MNHNS and SASEGT. Written as DNA, the CDR3 is TGTGCCAGCAGTGAAGTTCCTGGTTTCTACGAGCAGTACTTC. Its translation is CASSEVPGFYEQYF.

Remarks on this clonotype: This may arise from a read error, as a much more abundant clone is one base away. J is TRBJ2-7 and V is TRBV7-9; no firm D call. This CDR3 is built from 13 residues. Germline CDR1 SEHNR, CDR2 FQNEAQ (reference sequence). Deletions cut 2 bases from V and 6 bases from J, with 11 bases between. CDR3 loop: CASSLSVLGEQYF. The CDR3 DNA reads TGTGCCAGCAGCTTAAGTGTTTTGGGCGAGCAGTACTTC.

This clonotype was counted only a few times. V usage is TRBV3-1 and J usage is TRBJ2-5; D not certain. Germline V CDR1 and CDR2: LGHDT, YNNKEL (reference sequence). Trimming removed 1 base from V and 5 bases from J, with 11 bases in between. The CDR3 is made up of 14 amino acids. The CDR3 loop is CASSQGATRETQYF. For the CDR3, the DNA is TGTGCCAGCAGCCAAGGGGCTACCCGGGAGACCCAGTACTTC.

This clonotype occurred many times. The chain is built from TRBV20-1 and TRBJ1-1, with 7 bases that match TRBD1. V lost 5 bases to trimming and J lost 7 bases; unmatched junction nucleotides: 10. Germline values: CDR1 DFQATT, CDR2 SNEGSKA (reference sequence). This CDR3 is built from 13 residues. CDR3 residues: CSALTGTAIEAFF. As DNA, the CDR3 is TGCAGTGCTTTGACCGGGACAGCAATTGAAGCTTTCTTT.

V usage is TRBV12-5 and J usage is TRBJ2-1; 7 nucleotides match TRBD1. The germline V gene encodes CDR1 LGHNT and CDR2 FRNRAP. Germline trimming cut 11 bases from V and 7 bases from J; bases unmatched to any gene: 11. The length of the CDR3 is 13 residues. The CDR3 DNA is TGTGCTGCGCAGGGGGTGCTTGGGAATGAGCAGTTCTTC. Translated: CAAQGVLGNEQFF. Complete variable domain (other parts from reference TRBV12-5 and TRBJ2-1): DARVTQTPRHKVTEMGQEVTMRCQPILGHNTVFWYRQTMMQGLELLAYFRNRAPLDDSGMPKDRFSAEMPDATLATLKIQPSEPRDSAVYFCAAQGVLGNEQFFGPGTRLTVL.

This clonotype was found many times. The V and J genes are TRBV5-5 and TRBJ1-1; TRBD1 is a possible D gene (5 bases). This CDR3 is 14 amino acids long. Per germline, CDR1 SGHKS and CDR2 YYEKEE (reference sequence). The V and J ends lost 0 bases and 1 base respectively, with 7 bases between them. CDR3 residues: CASSLDRRNTEAFF. DNA of the CDR3: TGTGCCAGCAGCTTGGACAGGCGGAACACTGAAGCTTTCTTT.

This clonotype was seen a few times. The CDR3 is CASSSTGRPLYNEQFF. CDR3 bases: TGTGCCAGTAGTTCGACAGGACGACCTCTCTACAATGAGCAGTTCTTC. J is TRBJ2-1 and V is TRBV19; D is possibly TRBD1 (6 bases). V was cut by 5 bases and J by 3 bases, with 17 bases left in between. CDR3 size: 16 residues. From germline, CDR1 is LNHDA and CDR2 SQIVND (reference sequence).